These 10 T cell receptor beta chains were sequenced from one sample in a study of regulatory T cells in long-lasting Graves disease. Investigators prepared the TCR beta libraries by applying iRepertoire HTBI primers and Arm-PCR of CDR3 regions. MiXCR, applied by TCRdb to the multiplex PCR reads, yields one record per CDR3 protein. The sample shows about 470,000 distinct CDR3 sequences, 20% to 25% of them seen only once. Time point in this sample: persistent/refractory GD, antithyroid drugs over 5 years with positive TRAb. Following extraction of RNA from PBMCs, that RNA was used to make the TCR library. The sequencing here drew on peripheral blood mononuclear cells (PBMCs), taken when the disease was refractory, from a patient treated with antithyroid drugs. These receptors came from a female donor with Graves disease.

A word on this clonotype: A much larger clonotype is one base distant, so this may be a read error. The chain carries TRBV3-1 and TRBJ1-2; no clear D gene. The CDR3 is made up of 12 amino acids. CDR1 is LGHDT and CDR2 is YNNKEL in the germline V gene (reference sequence). CDR3 nucleotide sequence: TGTACCAGCAGCCAAATGGGGTATGGCTACACCTTC. It yields the protein CTSSQMGYGYTF.

A note on this clonotype: A much larger clone differs from this one at a single base, so this may be a read error. The chain combines TRBV10-3 with TRBJ1-1, with D maybe TRBD1 (6 bases). The CDR3 length is 13 residues. V was shortened by 10 bases and J by 1 base, with 13 bases between the two germline ends. CDR1 ENHRY and CDR2 SYGVKD come from the germline V gene. The CDR3 DNA is TGTGCCACACGGGACAAGGCGAACACTGAAGCTTTCTTT. This translates into CATRDKANTEAFF.

The chain carries TRBV12-3 or TRBV12-4 and TRBJ1-4, with 10 bases identical to TRBD1. The V segment lost 2 bases and the J segment 6 bases; nucleotides outside the gene matches: 6. CDR3 length: 16 residues. The DNA of the CDR3 is TGTGCCAGCAGTTTACCGGTGACAGGGGGCTATGAAAAACTGTTTTTT. Residues: CASSLPVTGGYEKLFF.

The DNA for the CDR3 is TGTGCCAGTTCTACCCCTAGCACAGATACGCAGTATTTT. Its protein is CASSTPSTDTQYF. The chain employs TRBV12-3 or TRBV12-4 and TRBJ2-3; the D is unclear. Between the trimmed V and J ends, which lost 9 bases and 0 bases, there was a span of 10 bases. The CDR3 runs to 13 residues.

The sample holds many counts of this clonotype. The chain combines TRBV7-8 with TRBJ2-7; D gene uncertain. This CDR3 has 14 residues. CDR1 SGHVS and CDR2 FQNEAQ come from the germline V gene. Trimming removed 4 bases at V and 7 bases at J, with 17 bases between. The CDR3 loop is CASSSPGPMGEQYF. Here the CDR3 DNA reads TGTGCCAGCAGCTCCCCTGGACCCATGGGGGAGCAGTACTTC.

The rearrangement joins TRBV6-1 to TRBJ2-2; D may be TRBD1 (6 bases). Trimming cost V 6 bases and J 7 bases, with 27 bases left between them. CDR3 length: 18 amino acids. Germline V gene data show CDR1 as MNHNS and CDR2 as SASEGT. CDR3 amino acids: CASSQIRVRGAGGGELFF. As DNA, the CDR3 is TGTGCCAGCAGCCAGATACGCGTCAGGGGCGCCGGAGGCGGGGAGCTGTTTTTT.

This clonotype was recorded many times. The V call is TRBV20-1, the J call TRBJ2-7; D is uncertain. Germline CDR1 and CDR2: DFQATT and SNEGSKA (reference sequence). Trimming shortened V by 0 bases and J by 0 bases, and 6 bases separated the two germline ends. The CDR3 length is 13 residues. CDR3 protein: CSARDRASYEQYF. CDR3 DNA: TGCAGTGCTAGAGATAGGGCCTCCTACGAGCAGTACTTC.

This clonotype was observed at least ten times. V is TRBV12-3 or TRBV12-4 and J is TRBJ2-5; TRBD1 agrees at 9 bases. The CDR3 is made up of 14 amino acids. V trimming: 6 bases; J trimming: 4 bases; junction bases outside the gene matches: 6. CDR3 in amino acids: CASSPGTGRETQYF. Here the CDR3 DNA reads TGTGCCAGCAGCCCCGGGACAGGGAGAGAGACCCAGTACTTC.

The table lists this clonotype with many counts. The rearrangement joins TRBV28 to TRBJ2-7, with 9 bases matching TRBD1. V shed 5 bases, J shed 6 bases, and the junction held 14 bases outside the gene matches. Germline CDR1 and CDR2: MDHEN and SYDVKM. The CDR3 totals 16 residues. The CDR3 loop reads CASSLGVPGQGAEQYF. The CDR3 DNA follows: TGTGCCAGCAGTCTAGGAGTCCCGGGACAGGGTGCCGAGCAGTACTTC.

This clonotype was observed a few times. The V gene is TRBV20-1, the J gene TRBJ1-5; D is unclear. Germline CDR1 and CDR2: DFQATT and SNEGSKA (reference sequence). The V end was cut by 3 bases, the J end by 3 bases, with 9 bases between. This CDR3 spans 13 amino acids. The CDR3 region has the DNA TGCAGTGCTAGGCCCGCGAACAATCAGCCCCAGCATTTT. It is translated as CSARPANNQPQHF.